Reported below is one T cell receptor (beta chain). Generated by immunoSEQ multiplex PCR, the TCRdb table keeps only in-frame clones and is missing some. This table has about 490,000 clones, about three quarters appearing once. The CDR3 is made up of 13 amino acids. Germline V CDR1 and CDR2: MNHEY, SMNVEV (reference sequence). The V and J ends lost 5 bases and 10 bases respectively, with 14 bases between them. These data are taken from a study of shared clonotypes between healthy human individuals. This receptor was taken from a woman in her forties in good health. Some clones in this sample may be carry-over from other donors' samples. Sequencing used PBMCs. This sequence joins TRBV27 and TRBJ1-4; no clear D. As DNA, the CDR3 is TGTGCCAGCAGTCCCCTCCCCCGCGGAAAACTGTTTTTT. Its translation: CASSPLPRGKLFF.